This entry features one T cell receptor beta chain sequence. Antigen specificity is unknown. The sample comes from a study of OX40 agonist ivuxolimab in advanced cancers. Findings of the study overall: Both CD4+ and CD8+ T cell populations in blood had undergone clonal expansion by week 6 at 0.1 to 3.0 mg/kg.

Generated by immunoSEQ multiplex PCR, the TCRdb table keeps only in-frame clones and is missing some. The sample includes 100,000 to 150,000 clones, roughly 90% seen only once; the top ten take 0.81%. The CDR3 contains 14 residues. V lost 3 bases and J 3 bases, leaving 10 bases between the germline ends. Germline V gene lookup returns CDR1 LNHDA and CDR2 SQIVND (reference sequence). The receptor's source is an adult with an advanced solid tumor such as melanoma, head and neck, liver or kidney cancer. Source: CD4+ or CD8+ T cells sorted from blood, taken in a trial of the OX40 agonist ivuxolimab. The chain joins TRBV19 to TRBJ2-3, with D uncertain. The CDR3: CASSMVRKTDTQYF. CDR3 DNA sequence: TGTGCCAGTAGTATGGTACGGAAGACAGATACGCAGTATTTT.